The 20 T cell receptor beta chains presented below share a single source sample, sequenced in a study of shared clonotypes between healthy human individuals. Sequencing used immunoSEQ multiplex PCR; TCRdb keeps in-frame clones, though not all of them. The table has about 110,000 clones, about 71% seen once. Source material: memory CD8+ T cells sorted from blood. Subset indicated: CD45RO+ cells pooled with CCR7-negative TemRA cells. These receptors were taken from a woman in her 30s in good health.

The rearrangement joins TRBV27 to TRBJ2-2; D not certain. The length of the CDR3 is 14 residues. The germline V gene has CDR1 MNHEY and CDR2 SMNVEV (reference sequence). V lost 5 bases to trimming and J lost 5 bases, with 12 bases between them. The CDR3 bases are TGTGCCAGCAGTGGGAAGTCGTGGACCGGGGAGCTGTTTTTT. It translates to CASSGKSWTGELFF.

In DNA, the CDR3 is TGTGCCAGCAGTCACCTCAGGCCCACTGAAGCTTTCTTT. Translation gives CASSHLRPTEAFF. This chain links TRBV28 with TRBJ1-1; no clear D. The CDR3 is 13 amino acids. V was clipped by 5 bases and J by 4 bases, with 11 bases between them. Germline V lookup: CDR1 MDHEN, CDR2 SYDVKM. The complete variable domain, with remaining parts taken from reference TRBV28 and TRBJ1-1, reads DVKVTQSSRYLVKRTGEKVFLECVQDMDHENMFWYRQDPGLGLRLIYFSYDVKMKEKGDIPEGYSVSREKKERFSLILESASTNQTSMYLCASSHLRPTEAFFGQGTRLTVV.

J is TRBJ2-7 and V is TRBV6-6; possibly TRBD1 or TRBD2 for D (5 bases each). Trimming shortened V by 1 base and J by 0 bases, and 7 bases separated the two germline ends. This CDR3 is built from 14 residues. Per the germline V gene, CDR1 is MNHNY and CDR2 is SVGAGI (reference sequence). Here the CDR3 reads CASSYLGDSYEQYF. The CDR3 coding sequence is TGTGCCAGCAGTTACTTGGGGGACTCCTACGAGCAGTACTTC.

This clone was recorded once. The gene calls are TRBV5-1 and TRBJ2-3; D gene ambiguous. The V gene lost 4 bases and the J gene lost 2 bases, with 2 bases spanning the gap. The CDR3 runs 11 residues. Germline V CDR1 and CDR2: SGHRS, YFSETQ. In nucleotides, the CDR3 is TGCGCCAGCAGCGACACAGATACGCAGTATTTT. Translated: CASSDTDTQYF.

Many counts were recorded for this clone. The chain is built from TRBV21-1 and TRBJ2-1; the table's D call, TRBD2, has no DNA check behind it. TRBV21-1 constitutes a pseudogene. The CDR3 length is 11 residues. The CDR3 coding sequence is TGTGCCAGCAGCAAACAACGGGAGCAGTTCTTC. It specifies CASSKQREQFF.

The gene calls are TRBV7-2 and TRBJ2-7; 10 bases match TRBD1. Looked up from germline, CDR1 is SGHTA and CDR2 is FQGNSA. The CDR3 spans 14 residues. Trimming took 7 bases from V and 6 from J; bases not matched to a gene: 9. This CDR3 reads CASTVDRGRGEQYF. DNA of the CDR3: TGTGCCAGCACCGTAGACAGGGGGCGAGGCGAGCAGTACTTC.

CDR3 region: CASSPPRGTGYRTKLFF. Here the CDR3 DNA reads TGCGCCAGCAGCCCTCCGCGTGGGACGGGCTACCGGACCAAACTGTTTTTT. V gene TRBV23-1 combines with J gene TRBJ1-4; D is perhaps TRBD1 (5 bases). TRBV23-1 is marked as an open reading frame, function uncertain. The CDR3 sequence is 17 residues long. The V and J ends lost 6 bases and 11 bases respectively, with 28 bases between them.

The rearrangement links TRBV25-1 to TRBJ2-5, with TRBD1 matching over 7 bases. This CDR3 has 16 amino acids. The V and J ends lost 4 bases and 0 bases, in that order; junction bases with no gene match: 8. CDR1 is MGHDK, CDR2 SYGVNS, per germline. The CDR3 is CASSGPGQDYQETQYF. The CDR3 coding sequence is TGTGCCAGCAGTGGGCCCGGACAGGATTACCAAGAGACCCAGTACTTC.

This rearrangement joins TRBV5-1 to TRBJ2-7; D ambiguous. CDR3 size: 17 residues. V gave up 3 bases and J gave up 0 bases, with 19 bases separating them. CDR1 is SGHRS and CDR2 is YFSETQ in the germline V gene. The CDR3 bases are TGCGCCAGCAGCTCTCAGGCCGGGCCCAGGAGCTCCTACGAGCAGTACTTC. This encodes CASSSQAGPRSSYEQYF.

In this sample, this clone turned up once. The chain carries TRBV6-6 and TRBJ2-7; no definite D call. V lost 6 bases and J lost 0, with 9 bases in between. The CDR3 is 13 residues long. The germline V gene has CDR1 MNHNY and CDR2 SVGAGI (reference sequence). This CDR3 is CASSPETSYEQYF. The DNA of the CDR3 is TGTGCCAGCAGCCCGGAGACCTCCTACGAGCAGTACTTC.

The chain combines TRBV6-4 with TRBJ2-3; D not certain. This CDR3 contains 14 residues. Trimming removed 0 bases at V and 3 bases at J, with 7 bases between. Germline lookup yields CDR1 MRHNA and CDR2 SNTAGT. The CDR3 protein is CASSDSIMTDTQYF. CDR3 in DNA: TGTGCCAGCAGTGACTCGATCATGACAGATACGCAGTATTTT.

The rearrangement links TRBV6-1 to TRBJ1-3; D is perhaps TRBD1 (5 bases). V gave up 7 bases and J gave up 6 bases, with 19 bases separating them. This CDR3 region has 15 residues. CDR1 is MNHNS, CDR2 SASEGT, per germline. The DNA for the CDR3 is TGTGCCAGCACCCTCCGGGGGGGAGGGACAAACACCATATATTTT. It yields the protein CASTLRGGGTNTIYF.

The chain has TRBV7-9 and TRBJ1-1; perhaps TRBD1 as D (6 bases). The CDR3 has 12 residues. Looked up from germline, CDR1 is SEHNR and CDR2 is FQNEAQ (reference sequence). With 4 bases removed from V and 7 bases from J, the gap between germline ends came to 10 bases. CDR3 region: CASSSRGGEAFF. For the CDR3, the DNA is TGTGCCAGCAGCTCCAGGGGAGGTGAAGCTTTCTTT.

This clone has at least ten counts. The chain uses TRBV15 and TRBJ2-5; D remains ambiguous. V lost 3 bases, J lost 0 bases, and 5 bases lay in between. Germline assignment: CDR1 LNHNV and CDR2 YYDKDF (reference sequence). The CDR3 is 13 amino acids. The CDR3 protein is CATSRKYQETQYF. CDR3 DNA: TGTGCCACCAGCAGGAAGTACCAAGAGACCCAGTACTTC.

This clone was observed a handful of times. This chain uses TRBV7-2 with TRBJ2-6, with no clear D. Trimming pared 3 bases from V and 3 bases from J, leaving 9 bases between. CDR1 and CDR2 (germline): SGHTA, FQGNSA. The CDR3 runs 15 residues. The CDR3 nucleotides are TGTGCCAGCAGCTTTTTAGTCTATGGGGCCAACGTCCTGACTTTC. It codes for CASSFLVYGANVLTF. The whole variable domain, remainder taken from reference TRBV7-2 and TRBJ2-6, is GAGVSQSPSNKVTEKGKDVELRCDPISGHTALYWYRQSLGQGLEFLIYFQGNSAPDKSGLPSDRFSAERTGGSVSTLTIQRTQQEDSAVYLCASSFLVYGANVLTFGAGSRLTVL.

The table lists this clone with a few counts. Relative to the germline gene, one junction end is altered; a read error may explain this. CDR3: CRISREAAGTEAFF. The CDR3 region has the DNA TGTAGGATAAGCAGGGAGGCGGCGGGCACTGAAGCTTTCTTT. This chain joins TRBV29-1 and TRBJ1-1; TRBD1 might be the D (5 bases). Germline V gene lookup returns CDR1 SQVTM and CDR2 ANQGSEA. The CDR3 runs to 14 residues. The full variable domain, completed using reference TRBV29-1 and TRBJ1-1, is SAVISQKPSRDICQRGTSLTIQCQVDSQVTMMFWYRQQPGQSLTLIATANQGSEATYESGFVIDKFPISRPNLTFSTLTVSNMSPEDSSIYLCRISREAAGTEAFFGQGTRLTVV.

The rearrangement uses TRBV25-1 and TRBJ1-5; possible D gene TRBD1, 5 bases. CDR1 MGHDK and CDR2 SYGVNS come from the germline V gene. This CDR3 contains 13 residues. Trimming removed 3 bases at V and 8 bases at J, with 11 bases between. The chain's CDR3 is CASSEGGEEPQHF. CDR3 sequence (DNA): TGTGCCAGCAGTGAGGGGGGAGAGGAGCCCCAGCATTTT. Full variable domain (outside the CDR3, taken from reference TRBV25-1 and TRBJ1-5): EADIYQTPRYLVIGTGKKITLECSQTMGHDKMYWYQQDPGMELHLIHYSYGVNSTEKGDLSSESTVSRIRTEHFPLTLESARPSHTSQYLCASSEGGEEPQHFGDGTRLSIL.

The J gene is TRBJ2-5, the V gene TRBV10-3; D not certain. TRBJ2-7 explains the end of the DNA better; the J call may be wrong. The CDR3 spans 13 residues. Per the germline V gene, CDR1 is ENHRY and CDR2 is SYGVKD. The CDR3 protein is CAISEVISSEQYF. For the CDR3, the DNA is TGTGCCATCAGTGAAGTCATCAGCTCCGAGCAGTACTTC.

The CDR3 region is CASSLWREVGADTQYF. The CDR3 DNA reads as TGTGCCAGCAGCTTGTGGCGGGAGGTTGGTGCAGATACGCAGTATTTT. The chain combines TRBV5-4 with TRBJ2-3; 8 bases fit TRBD2. Germline CDR1 reads SGHNT; CDR2 reads YYREEE (reference sequence). The V and J ends lost 1 base and 4 bases, in that order; junction bases with no gene match: 8. The CDR3 runs 16 residues.

The chain employs TRBV5-4 and TRBJ2-7; D gene uncertain. Trimming pared 1 base from V and 6 bases from J, leaving 11 bases between. Germline V gene sequence: CDR1 SGHNT, CDR2 YYREEE (reference sequence). CDR3 length: 13 residues. CDR3 DNA: TGTGCCAGCAGCTTGCACCCTAGAGGCGAGCAGTACTTC. This translates into CASSLHPRGEQYF.